The 30 T cell receptor beta chains given below trace back to one sample, sequenced in a study of blood T cell repertoires in COVID-19. This table comes from immunoSEQ multiplex PCR, and its TCRdb copy is limited to in-frame clones, with some not included. The data show 250,000 or so clones, about 83% seen once. Sample: peripheral blood. Receptors were obtained from a human donor in a cohort sampled during active COVID-19.

This clone showed up just a few times. The chain links TRBV19 to TRBJ2-7; TRBD1 aligns across 8 bases. With V trimmed by 5 bases and J by 4 bases, 13 bases remained unmatched. The germline gives CDR1 LNHDA, CDR2 SQIVND (reference sequence). CDR3 length: 16 residues. For the CDR3, the DNA is TGTGCCAGTAGTGTGCAGACAGGGGATATGCTTTACGAGCAGTACTTC. It translates to CASSVQTGDMLYEQYF.

The chain links TRBV7-3 to TRBJ2-2, with 15 bases identical to TRBD2. V lost 5 bases to trimming and J lost 0 bases; unmatched junction nucleotides: 4. Germline CDR1 reads SGHTA; CDR2 reads FQGTGA. The CDR3 loop spans 18 amino acids. As DNA, the CDR3 is TGTGCCAGCAGCAAAGGGACTAGCGGGGGGTCGAACACCGGGGAGCTGTTTTTT. This sequence encodes CASSKGTSGGSNTGELFF.

The chain uses TRBV6-2 or TRBV6-3 and TRBJ2-1; D may be TRBD2 (6 bases). The CDR3 has 15 residues. Germline-derived CDR1 and CDR2 are MNHEY and SVGEGT. Trimming took off 2 bases at V and 10 bases at J, with 18 bases between the two ends. The CDR3 nucleotides read TGTGCCAGCAGTTACACTCCGCGGGAACCCCAAGAGCAGTTCTTC. It is translated as CASSYTPREPQEQFF.

In this sample, this clone turned up a few times. The chain couples TRBV5-1 to TRBJ1-5; TRBD1 agrees at 7 bases. CDR1 and CDR2 (germline): SGHRS, YFSETQ. J gave up 3 bases and V 4 bases, and 13 bases lay outside the gene matches. The CDR3 is made up of 17 amino acids. The CDR3 DNA is TGCGCCAGCAGCCTAGACAGGGATCAGATTTTCAATCAGCCCCAGCATTTT. Amino acid sequence: CASSLDRDQIFNQPQHF.

V gene TRBV5-1 combines with J gene TRBJ2-1; the D gene is possibly TRBD1 (6 bases). The CDR3 contains 14 residues. Trimming pared 5 bases from V and 5 bases from J, leaving 14 bases between. Germline V gene sequence: CDR1 SGHRS, CDR2 YFSETQ. The CDR3 coding sequence is TGCGCCAGCAGTCTGGACAGACGAAACAATGAGCAGTTCTTC. Its protein is CASSLDRRNNEQFF. Based on the CDR3 plus reference TRBV5-1 and TRBJ2-1, the full variable domain is KAGVTQTPRYLIKTRGQQVTLSCSPISGHRSVSWYQQTPGQGLQFLFEYFSETQRNKGNFPGRFSGRQFSNSRSEMNVSTLELGDSALYLCASSLDRRNNEQFFGPGTRLTVL.

The genes are TRBV19 and TRBJ1-5; 9 bases fit TRBD1. Germline-derived CDR1 and CDR2 are LNHDA and SQIVND (reference sequence). Losses at the gene ends were 5 bases for V and 1 base for J; bases not matched to a gene: 3. The CDR3 totals 15 residues. As DNA, the CDR3 is TGTGCCAGTAGTCGACAGGGGGGAAGCAATCAGCCCCAGCATTTT. Amino acid sequence: CASSRQGGSNQPQHF.

This sequence joins TRBV2 and TRBJ2-2, with 8 bases lining up with TRBD1. CDR1 SNHLY and CDR2 FYNNEI come from the germline V gene. The CDR3 has 14 residues. V shed 7 bases, J shed 0 bases, and the junction held 1 base outside the gene matches. The CDR3 reads CASMGQANTGELFF. CDR3 sequence (DNA): TGTGCCAGCATGGGACAGGCGAACACCGGGGAGCTGTTTTTT.

The chain employs TRBV5-1 and TRBJ1-3; 10 nucleotides align to TRBD1. Looked up from germline, CDR1 is SGHRS and CDR2 is YFSETQ. This CDR3 contains 16 residues. V was clipped by 0 bases and J by 3 bases; unmatched bases: 3. The CDR3 spells CASSLEGQGVGNTIYF. The CDR3 DNA follows: TGCGCCAGCAGCTTGGAAGGACAGGGGGTTGGAAACACCATATATTTT.

This clone was counted once. The rearrangement uses TRBV14 and TRBJ2-7, with a tentative D call TRBD1 (5 bases). The CDR3 runs 10 residues. Germline loops: CDR1 SGHDN, CDR2 FVKESK. V dropped 6 bases and J dropped 5 bases, with 5 bases sitting between them. The CDR3 region has the DNA TGTGCCAGCAGAGGGGACGAGCAGTACTTC. This sequence encodes CASRGDEQYF. Full variable domain (missing parts from reference TRBV14 and TRBJ2-7): EAGVTQFPSHSVIEKGQTVTLRCDPISGHDNLYWYRRVMGKEIKFLLHFVKESKQDESGMPNNRFLAERTGGTYSTLKVQPAELEDSGVYFCASRGDEQYFGPGTRLTVT.

The chain carries TRBV27 and TRBJ1-2; TRBD1 matches 10 bases. Trimming cost V 6 bases and J 4 bases; bases outside gene matches: 8. The CDR3 length is 15 residues. CDR1 and CDR2 (germline): MNHEY, SMNVEV (reference sequence). CDR3 DNA: TGTGCCAGCAGCGCAGACAGGGGGCGCATCTATGGCTACACCTTC. It translates to CASSADRGRIYGYTF.

The rearrangement joins TRBV11-2 to TRBJ2-5; 7 bases are shared with TRBD1. J was trimmed by 4 bases and V by 5 bases; bases with no gene match: 4. The CDR3 runs 13 residues. Germline V gene sequence: CDR1 SGHAT, CDR2 FQNNGV. This CDR3 is CASSAAGGETQYF. In nucleotides, the CDR3 is TGTGCCAGCAGCGCGGCAGGGGGAGAGACCCAGTACTTC.

The chain is built from TRBV7-9 and TRBJ1-2; no firm D call. This CDR3 region has 15 residues. The V end was cut by 5 bases, the J end by 4 bases, with 17 bases between. CDR1 is SEHNR and CDR2 is FQNEAQ in the germline V gene (reference sequence). CDR3 in DNA: TGTGCCAGCAGCGGAAGCCAGGCACGGGGCTATGGCTACACCTTC. This sequence encodes CASSGSQARGYGYTF.

V and J are TRBV10-3 and TRBJ1-1; no firm D call. V lost 3 bases to trimming and J lost 3 bases, with 5 bases between them. The CDR3 covers 12 residues. Per germline, CDR1 ENHRY and CDR2 SYGVKD. The DNA of the CDR3 is TGTGCCATCAGTGATCAGGACACTGAAGCTTTCTTT. Amino acids: CAISDQDTEAFF.

The chain joins TRBV5-1 to TRBJ1-4, with D possibly TRBD1 on 5 matching bases. CDR1 and CDR2 (germline): SGHRS, YFSETQ. With 3 bases removed from V and 3 bases from J, the gap between germline ends came to 9 bases. The CDR3 is 14 amino acids. The CDR3 sequence is CASSSDSSNEKLFF. Written as DNA, the CDR3 is TGCGCCAGCAGCTCCGACAGTTCTAATGAAAAACTGTTTTTT.

J is TRBJ2-6 and V is TRBV5-1; TRBD1 aligns across 8 bases. The CDR3 is made up of 17 amino acids. V lost 0 bases to trimming and J lost 2 bases; unmatched junction nucleotides: 4. Germline V lookup: CDR1 SGHRS, CDR2 YFSETQ. CDR3 protein: CASSLANRGAGANVLTF. The CDR3 nucleotides read TGCGCCAGCAGCTTGGCCAACAGGGGGGCTGGGGCCAACGTCCTGACTTTC.

The J gene is TRBJ2-7, the V gene TRBV30; tentative D call: TRBD1 (6 bases). The CDR3 consists of 12 residues. Germline assignment: CDR1 GTSNPN and CDR2 SVGIG (reference sequence). Trimming took off 5 bases at V and 2 bases at J, with 10 bases between the two ends. For the CDR3, the DNA is TGTGCCTGGCAGGGGTCCCCCTACGAGCAGTACTTC. This translates into CAWQGSPYEQYF.

The genes are TRBV9 and TRBJ1-6; D is perhaps TRBD1 (6 bases). V lost 7 bases and J lost 6, with 14 bases in between. There are 14 residues in the CDR3. Germline V lookup: CDR1 SGDLS, CDR2 YYNGEE. In nucleotides, the CDR3 is TGTGCCAGCGCGATTGGGGGCGGTAATTCACCCCTCCACTTT. Protein product: CASAIGGGNSPLHF.

This clone was observed a few times. The chain combines TRBV5-5 with TRBJ2-2; D is perhaps TRBD1 (5 bases). The CDR3 totals 14 residues. V lost 4 bases and J 0 bases, leaving 7 bases between the germline ends. CDR1 SGHKS and CDR2 YYEKEE come from the germline V gene (reference sequence). As DNA, the CDR3 is TGTGCCAGCAGCCCGACAGCGAACACCGGGGAGCTGTTTTTT. It yields the protein CASSPTANTGELFF.

This clone was seen a few times. The rearrangement links TRBV5-1 to TRBJ2-5; the match to TRBD2 covers 14 bases. The CDR3 runs 16 residues. CDR1 is SGHRS, CDR2 YFSETQ, per germline. V was pared by 6 bases and J by 5 bases, with 9 bases of the junction left unmatched. The CDR3 sequence is CASTIGTSGSKETQYF. The CDR3 DNA reads TGCGCCAGCACCATTGGGACTAGCGGGAGTAAGGAGACCCAGTACTTC.

V usage is TRBV10-3 and J usage is TRBJ1-2; D not certain. Germline V gene sequence: CDR1 ENHRY, CDR2 SYGVKD. The CDR3 is made up of 13 amino acids. Trimming took 7 bases from V and 3 from J, leaving 12 bases between them. The CDR3 spells CAITQTGDYGYTF. CDR3 DNA: TGTGCCATCACCCAAACGGGAGACTATGGCTACACCTTC.

The chain is built from TRBV7-3 and TRBJ2-7, with D perhaps matching TRBD1 (6 bases). The CDR3 contains 13 residues. The V end was cut by 4 bases, the J end by 7 bases, with 14 bases between. Germline CDR1 reads SGHTA; CDR2 reads FQGTGA. The CDR3 protein is CASSSHRVEEQYF. The CDR3 nucleotides read TGTGCCAGCAGCTCGCACAGGGTTGAGGAGCAGTACTTC.

This chain joins TRBV27 and TRBJ2-1; 10 bases match TRBD1. This CDR3 contains 17 residues. V lost 5 bases, J lost 4 bases, and 11 bases stayed unmatched. Germline V gene data show CDR1 as MNHEY and CDR2 as SMNVEV (reference sequence). In DNA, the CDR3 is TGTGCCAGCAGTCCCAACCGACAGGGGGCGAGGTACAATGAGCAGTTCTTC. Translating gives CASSPNRQGARYNEQFF.

The rearrangement links TRBV19 to TRBJ1-5, with D perhaps matching TRBD1 (6 bases). The CDR3 totals 17 residues. Deletions cut 6 bases from V and 0 bases from J, with 18 bases between. The germline gives CDR1 LNHDA, CDR2 SQIVND (reference sequence). CDR3 coding DNA: TGTGCCAGTAGCTTACAGTGGACAGACTATAGCAATCAGCCCCAGCATTTT. This encodes CASSLQWTDYSNQPQHF.

The chain couples TRBV7-3 to TRBJ2-1; TRBD2 agrees at 9 bases. Germline V gives CDR1 SGHTA, CDR2 FQGTGA. The CDR3 runs to 16 residues. Germline trimming cut 2 bases from V and 8 bases from J; bases unmatched to any gene: 10. The CDR3 here is CASSLRPSGGLDEQFF. The CDR3 DNA is TGTGCCAGCAGCTTACGCCCCAGCGGGGGGCTCGATGAGCAGTTCTTC.

The chain is built from TRBV19 and TRBJ1-5; maybe TRBD1 (5 bases). This CDR3 has 14 amino acids. V was clipped by 3 bases and J by 9 bases, with 15 bases between them. CDR1 and CDR2 from the germline V gene are LNHDA and SQIVND (reference sequence). CDR3 sequence (DNA): TGTGCCAGTAGTATTTTTCAGGGAAGGGCGCCCCAGCATTTT. Residues: CASSIFQGRAPQHF.

The chain links TRBV12-3 or TRBV12-4 to TRBJ2-7, with D possibly matching TRBD2 (6 bases). The length of the CDR3 is 12 residues. Trimming removed 5 bases at V and 3 bases at J, with 8 bases between. The CDR3 is CASSGGVYEQYF. CDR3 DNA: TGTGCCAGCAGTGGCGGGGTCTACGAGCAGTACTTC.

The rearrangement links TRBV5-1 to TRBJ2-5; D is undetermined. Germline V gene lookup returns CDR1 SGHRS and CDR2 YFSETQ. The CDR3 is 14 residues long. The V end lost 1 base, the J end lost 4 bases, and 11 bases lay between the germline ends. CDR3 nucleotides: TGCGCCAGCAGCTTGTACGCAGGTTTAGAGACCCAGTACTTC. Translation gives CASSLYAGLETQYF. The full variable domain, its missing parts supplied by reference TRBV5-1 and TRBJ2-5, is KAGVTQTPRYLIKTRGQQVTLSCSPISGHRSVSWYQQTPGQGLQFLFEYFSETQRNKGNFPGRFSGRQFSNSRSEMNVSTLELGDSALYLCASSLYAGLETQYFGPGTRLLVL.

The gene calls are TRBV7-3 and TRBJ1-1, with D perhaps TRBD1 (6 bases). The germline V gene encodes CDR1 SGHTA and CDR2 FQGTGA. The ends were cut back, 2 bases at V and 5 bases at J, with 18 bases in the middle. The CDR3 has 16 amino acids. CDR3 nucleotide sequence: TGTGCCAGCAGCTTAGGCTTGGCAGGGGATGAGACTGAAGCTTTCTTT. Protein sequence: CASSLGLAGDETEAFF. Looking up the rest from reference TRBV7-3 and TRBJ1-1 gives the full variable domain: GAGVSQTPSNKVTEKGKYVELRCDPISGHTALYWYRQSLGQGPEFLIYFQGTGAADDSGLPNDRFFAVRPEGSVSTLKIQRTERGDSAVYLCASSLGLAGDETEAFFGQGTRLTVV.

The chain has TRBV28 and TRBJ2-1; D perhaps matches TRBD1 (6 bases). V was cut by 5 bases and J by 5 bases, with 19 bases left in between. The CDR3 sequence is 16 residues long. CDR1 is MDHEN and CDR2 is SYDVKM in the germline V gene. CDR3 in amino acids: CASSLQWGREDNEQFF. CDR3 DNA sequence: TGTGCCAGCAGTCTACAGTGGGGGCGTGAGGACAATGAGCAGTTCTTC. The variable domain in full, completed from reference TRBV28 and TRBJ2-1, reads DVKVTQSSRYLVKRTGEKVFLECVQDMDHENMFWYRQDPGLGLRLIYFSYDVKMKEKGDIPEGYSVSREKKERFSLILESASTNQTSMYLCASSLQWGREDNEQFFGPGTRLTVL.

This chain joins TRBV9 and TRBJ1-2; 12 nucleotides line up with TRBD1. The germline gives CDR1 SGDLS, CDR2 YYNGEE. The CDR3 has 15 amino acids. V lost 3 bases, J lost 6 bases, and 6 bases stayed unmatched. The CDR3 DNA sequence: TGTGCCAGCAGCGCCCCGGGACAGGGGGCGGATGGCTACACCTTC. It codes for CASSAPGQGADGYTF.